Listed below are T cell receptor beta chains from one sample, sequenced in a study of blood T cell repertoires in COVID-19. Repertoires were generated with immunoSEQ multiplex PCR, while TCRdb's copy carries only in-frame clones and drops some. The sample shows some 55,000 clones, approximately 80% of them seen only once. Sequencing was performed on peripheral blood. The receptor source for this set is a man between 70 and 80 years old with active or convalescent COVID-19. Both conserved end residues are part of each CDR3. A D gene is named only where the DNA matches it firmly. Clone size is given for some rows only: seen once, a few or many times, or a class if the clone is expanded.

abundance	j_gene	d_gene	len	v_gene	CDR3nt	CDR3aa
few	TRBJ1-1	-	12	TRBV18	TGTGCCAGCTCTGTCGGGGACACTGAAGCTTTCTTT	CASSVGDTEAFF
-	TRBJ2-3	TRBD1	16	TRBV5-1	TGCGCCAGCAGCGGGAGACAGGGGGCAAGCACAGATACGCAGTATTTT	CASSGRQGASTDTQYF
-	TRBJ2-7	TRBD2	14	TRBV7-3	TGTGCCAGCAGCTTATTTAGCGGGGCATACGAGCAGTACTTC	CASSLFSGAYEQYF
-	TRBJ1-6	-	16	TRBV4-1	TGCGCCAGCAGCCCACTTGTCCCCTTCCTTTATTCACCCCTCCACTTT	CASSPLVPFLYSPLHF
few	TRBJ2-5	-	16	TRBV28	TGTGCCAGCAGTTTAAGAGAGGCGCATAGAGGGGAGACCCAGTACTTC	CASSLREAHRGETQYF
-	TRBJ2-5	TRBD1	14	TRBV18	TGTGCCAGCTCACCAGGACAGGGTAGAGAGACCCAGTACTTC	CASSPGQGRETQYF
-	TRBJ1-4	-	14	TRBV7-8	TGTGCCAGCAGCCAAGGACAGCCAGGAGAAAAACTGTTTTTT	CASSQGQPGEKLFF
-	TRBJ2-7	-	15	TRBV19	TGTGCCAGTAGACAGGGACATTTCACAATCTACGAGCAGTACTTC	CASRQGHFTIYEQYF
-	TRBJ1-1	TRBD1	16	TRBV15	TGTGCCACCAGCAGAGCGACAGGGGGAGGGAACACTGAAGCTTTCTTT	CATSRATGGGNTEAFF
once	TRBJ1-2	TRBD1	17	TRBV27	TGTGCCAGCACTACCGTGGGGATAGGACAGGGTAGGGATGGCTACACCTTC	CASTTVGIGQGRDGYTF
-	TRBJ2-7	-	16	TRBV5-1	TGCGCCAGCAGCGTCGGGGGTGCGGGGTCCTCCTACGAGCAGTACTTC	CASSVGGAGSSYEQYF
-	TRBJ2-3	-	9	TRBV5-6	TGTGCCAGTCGAGATACGCAGTATTTT	CASRDTQYF
once	TRBJ1-1	-	17	TRBV5-1	TGCGCCAGCAGCACAGGCGAAAGGACAGTCGAGAACACTGAAGCTTTCTTT	CASSTGERTVENTEAFF
-	TRBJ2-5	TRBD1	15	TRBV11-2	TGTGCCAGCAGCACAGGAACAGGGGCAAGAGAGACCCAGTACTTC	CASSTGTGARETQYF
-	TRBJ2-3	-	13	TRBV3-1/TRBV3-2	TGTGCCAGCAGCCAAGTCACTTCAGATACGCAGTATTTT	CASSQVTSDTQYF
-	TRBJ2-2	-	14	TRBV18	TGTGCCAGCTCACCCGACGGGTACGCCGGGGAGCTGTTTTTT	CASSPDGYAGELFF
many	TRBJ2-7	-	14	TRBV28	TGTGCCAGCAGTTCGTACAGGGCCTCCTACGAGCAGTACTTC	CASSSYRASYEQYF
-	TRBJ2-1	-	19	TRBV6-1	TGTGCCAGCAGTGCCTACCCGGTGGGGGGAAGCCCATACGGCAATGAGCAGTTCTTC	CASSAYPVGGSPYGNEQFF
-	TRBJ1-1	-	12	TRBV2	TGTGCCAGCAGCCAAGGAGGGGAAGAAGCTTTCTTT	CASSQGGEEAFF
-	TRBJ1-1	-	17	TRBV11-2	TGTGCCAGCAGCTTAGGATACGGGGGTAGAACGAACACTGAAGCTTTCTTT	CASSLGYGGRTNTEAFF
-	TRBJ1-6	-	13	TRBV2	TGTGCCAGCAGTACATCAGGGGCTTCACCCCTCCACTTT	CASSTSGASPLHF
-	TRBJ2-3	TRBD2	17	TRBV24-1	TGTGCCACCAGTGATTCGGGACTAGCGGGAAGCACAGATACGCAGTATTTT	CATSDSGLAGSTDTQYF
-	TRBJ2-3	TRBD1	17	TRBV15	TGTGCCACCAGCAGAGACTTGGGACAGGGTAATGCAGATACGCAGTATTTT	CATSRDLGQGNADTQYF
-	TRBJ1-3	-	13	TRBV30	TGTGCCTGGAGAAGGGGTGCAGGAAACACCATATATTTT	CAWRRGAGNTIYF
once	TRBJ2-3	-	13	TRBV10-3	TGTGCCATCAGCGGGGACATCACAGATACGCAGTATTTT	CAISGDITDTQYF
few	TRBJ1-6	TRBD1	15	TRBV6-5	TGTGCCAGCAGTTACTTCGGGACAGGGTTTTCACCCCTCCACTTT	CASSYFGTGFSPLHF
-	TRBJ2-5	-	13	TRBV7-7	TGTGCTAGCAGCTTAGCCTTACAAGAGACCCAGTACTTC	CASSLALQETQYF
few	TRBJ1-1	-	12	TRBV5-4	TGTGCCAGCAGCGATCGGACAGTTGAAGCTTTCTTT	CASSDRTVEAFF
-	TRBJ2-2	TRBD2	14	TRBV30	TGTGCCTGGACTAGCGGGGGATACACCGGGGAGCTGTTTTTT	CAWTSGGYTGELFF
once	TRBJ1-1	-	14	TRBV7-3	TGTGCCAGCAGCTTGGGGGCCTGGAACACTGAAGCTTTCTTT	CASSLGAWNTEAFF
-	TRBJ2-7	TRBD2	16	TRBV28	TGTGCCAGCATCCGACCGGGACTAGCGGGGAGGGGCGAGCAGTACTTC	CASIRPGLAGRGEQYF
-	TRBJ1-5	-	16	TRBV4-1	TGCGCCAGCAGCCAAGATAGGGGCAGGGGCCATCAGCCCCAGCATTTT	CASSQDRGRGHQPQHF
once	TRBJ2-3	-	13	TRBV9	TGTGCCAGCAGCGTAGCTGGGAGAAATACGCAGTATTTT	CASSVAGRNTQYF
-	TRBJ1-1	-	13	TRBV6-2/TRBV6-3	TGTGCCAGCAGCCCCGGTTTGAACACTGAAGCTTTCTTT	CASSPGLNTEAFF
-	TRBJ2-7	TRBD1	14	TRBV28	TGTGCCAGCACCCTACAGGGGGACCCCTACGAGCAGTACTTC	CASTLQGDPYEQYF
-	TRBJ2-7	TRBD2	16	TRBV19	TGTGCCAGTAGTAAGCTAACGGGAGGGAAATCCTACGAGCAGTACTTC	CASSKLTGGKSYEQYF
-	TRBJ1-1	-	14	TRBV7-2	TGTGCCAGCGGCACGGGGGGGCGGTACACTGAAGCTTTCTTT	CASGTGGRYTEAFF
-	TRBJ1-3	-	14	TRBV6-5	TGTGCCAGCAGTCAGGGCCTCTCTGGAAACACCATATATTTT	CASSQGLSGNTIYF
once	TRBJ1-1	-	13	TRBV11-3	TGTGCCAGCAGCTTCGAAAAAAGGGGCTTGACTTTCTTT	CASSFEKRGLTFF
-	TRBJ1-3	TRBD1	16	TRBV7-8	TGTGCCAGCAGCCTCTGGGACAGGGAAGGTGGAAACACCATATATTTT	CASSLWDREGGNTIYF
-	TRBJ2-7	-	13	TRBV5-4	TGTGCCAGCAGCTTTGCTAGCCGCGACGAGCAGTACTTC	CASSFASRDEQYF
-	TRBJ1-5	TRBD1	15	TRBV2	TGTGCCAGCAGCGGACAGGGTATTAACAATCAGCCCCAGCATTTT	CASSGQGINNQPQHF
-	TRBJ1-1	-	13	TRBV30	TGTGCCTGGAGTGGGCAAATTAACACTGAAGCTTTCTTT	CAWSGQINTEAFF
-	TRBJ2-3	TRBD2	15	TRBV11-3	TGTGCCAGCAGCTTAAGCGGGAGTGGGGCAGATACGCAGTATTTT	CASSLSGSGADTQYF
once	TRBJ1-2	-	14	TRBV6-2/TRBV6-3	TGTGCCAGCAGTTACGGAGGAAACGACTATGGCTACACCTTC	CASSYGGNDYGYTF
-	TRBJ1-3	-	15	TRBV28	TGTGCCAGCAGAAATGCCTGGAGCTCTGGAAACACCATATATTTT	CASRNAWSSGNTIYF
-	TRBJ1-2	TRBD1	13	TRBV29-1	TGCAGCTACGGGACAGACTCTAACTATGGCTACACCTTC	CSYGTDSNYGYTF
-	TRBJ1-1	TRBD1	14	TRBV19	TGTGCCAGTATCCCGACAGGGCCCCTTATTGAAGCTTTCTTT	CASIPTGPLIEAFF
once	TRBJ1-1	-	17	TRBV19	TGTGCCAGTACCGCACGTCGGTTGGGGCAGGGAAACACTGAAGCTTTCTTT	CASTARRLGQGNTEAFF
-	TRBJ1-1	TRBD1	13	TRBV30	TGTGCCTGGGGGACAGGGGAAGGATCTGAAGCTTTCTTT	CAWGTGEGSEAFF
-	TRBJ1-3	TRBD1	17	TRBV11-2	TGTGCCAGCAGCCATCGACAGGGGCCCATCTTTGGAAACACCATATATTTT	CASSHRQGPIFGNTIYF
-	TRBJ2-1	TRBD1	16	TRBV20-1	TGCAGTGCTAGTGAGGGGACAGGGGGCCGGGGCAATGAGCAGTTCTTC	CSASEGTGGRGNEQFF
-	TRBJ1-2	-	15	TRBV5-4	TGTGCCAGCAGCTACGAACCGACAGATTACTATGGCTACACCTTC	CASSYEPTDYYGYTF
-	TRBJ1-5	TRBD1	14	TRBV30	TGTGCCTGGTTCGGGACAGGGGTGAATCAGCCCCAGCATTTT	CAWFGTGVNQPQHF
-	TRBJ2-2	-	13	TRBV7-9	TGTGCCAGCAGCTTAGTGGCTAGCGGGGAGCTGTTTTTT	CASSLVASGELFF
-	TRBJ1-2	TRBD1	17	TRBV19	TGTGCCAGTAGCGGGACAGTAACCTTCTTTACTAACTATGGCTACACCTTC	CASSGTVTFFTNYGYTF